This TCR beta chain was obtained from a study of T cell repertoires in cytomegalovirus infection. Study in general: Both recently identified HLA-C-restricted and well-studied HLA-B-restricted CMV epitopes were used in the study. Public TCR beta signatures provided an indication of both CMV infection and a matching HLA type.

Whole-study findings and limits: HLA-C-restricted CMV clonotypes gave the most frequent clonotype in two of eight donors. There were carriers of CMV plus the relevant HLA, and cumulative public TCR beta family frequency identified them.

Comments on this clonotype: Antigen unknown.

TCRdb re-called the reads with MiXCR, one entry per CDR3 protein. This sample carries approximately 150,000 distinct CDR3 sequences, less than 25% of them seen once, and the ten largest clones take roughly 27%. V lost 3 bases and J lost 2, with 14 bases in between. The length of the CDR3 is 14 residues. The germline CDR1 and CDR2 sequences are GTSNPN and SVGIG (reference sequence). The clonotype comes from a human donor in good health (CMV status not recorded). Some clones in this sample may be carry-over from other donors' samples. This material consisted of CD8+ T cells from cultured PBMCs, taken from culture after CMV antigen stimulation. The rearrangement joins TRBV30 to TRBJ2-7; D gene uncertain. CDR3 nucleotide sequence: TGTGCCTGGAGCCTAAGCACATTTCCCTACGAGCAGTACTTC. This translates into CAWSLSTFPYEQYF.